The rows below give T cell receptor beta chains drawn from one sample of a study of OX40 agonist ivuxolimab in advanced cancers. Clones were read by immunoSEQ multiplex PCR, and TCRdb kept only the in-frame ones, dropping some. Here the sample spans about 74,000 clones, about 93% being singletons. The sequenced sample was CD4+ or CD8+ T cells sorted from blood, obtained in a trial of the OX40 agonist ivuxolimab. The receptors shown here come from an adult with an advanced solid tumor such as melanoma, head and neck, liver or kidney cancer. Both conserved end residues are part of each CDR3. A D gene is named only where the DNA matches it firmly. Rows give clone size only sometimes, using once, few, many, or a class for an expanded clone.

abundance	v_gene	j_gene	d_gene	CDR3nt	CDR3aa
-	TRBV10-2	TRBJ1-2	-	TGCGCCAGCAGAGGGGCCGATAACTATGGCTACACCTTC	CASRGADNYGYTF
-	TRBV4-3	TRBJ1-1	-	TGCGCCAGCAGCCAAGACACTCGATGGGCTACCGCTGAAGCTTTCTTT	CASSQDTRWATAEAFF
medium-sized	TRBV7-9	TRBJ1-1	-	TGTGCCAGCAGCACCACACTGATGAACACTGAAGCTTTCTTT	CASSTTLMNTEAFF
-	TRBV28	TRBJ1-1	-	TGTGCCAGCACCCGGGACCACGGAAACACTGAAGCTTTCTTT	CASTRDHGNTEAFF
-	TRBV27	TRBJ1-5	-	TGTGCCAGCAGTTTATTCGGGGGGCGTAGCAATCAGCCCCAGCATTTT	CASSLFGGRSNQPQHF
once	TRBV7-2	TRBJ2-7	-	TGTGCCAGCAGCTTGGTGGGGACCCCCTCCGAGCAGTACTTC	CASSLVGTPSEQYF
-	TRBV29-1	TRBJ1-5	TRBD1	TGCAGCGTTCGTGACAGGGAGGGTCAGCCCCAGCATTTT	CSVRDREGQPQHF
-	TRBV4-1	TRBJ1-1	TRBD1	TGCGCCAGCAGCCCCCGACAGGGACGAAGGGTGAACACTGAAGCTTTCTTT	CASSPRQGRRVNTEAFF
-	TRBV15	TRBJ1-4	TRBD1	TGTGCCACCCGGGACAGGGGCGAAAAACTGTTTTTT	CATRDRGEKLFF
-	TRBV7-9	TRBJ2-1	-	TGTGCCAGCAGCTTAGCCATGGGCTCCTACAATGAGCAGTTCTTC	CASSLAMGSYNEQFF
-	TRBV5-6	TRBJ2-7	-	TGTGCCAGCAGCTTGAGTGCGAGCTCCTACGAGCAGTACTTC	CASSLSASSYEQYF
-	TRBV29-1	TRBJ1-2	TRBD1	TGCAGCGTCGACCTATGGGTAACAGGGGGAGGCTCTACCAACTATGGCTACACCTTC	CSVDLWVTGGGSTNYGYTF
once	TRBV30	TRBJ2-2	-	TGTGCCTGGAGTGCAGGGGAGGCCGGGGAGCTGTTTTTT	CAWSAGEAGELFF
-	TRBV13	TRBJ2-5	-	TGTGCCAGCAGCCTCCCGACGAGCGTAGCTGGGGAGACCCAGTACTTC	CASSLPTSVAGETQYF
-	TRBV11-2	TRBJ1-1	-	TGTGCCAGCAGCCGCGATATGAACACTGAAGCTTTCTTT	CASSRDMNTEAFF
-	TRBV28	TRBJ1-5	TRBD1	TGTGCCAGCAGTCTTAGACAGGGTGATCAGCCCCAGCATTTT	CASSLRQGDQPQHF